The following is a TCR beta chain sequence with its context. This entry belongs to a study of blood T cell repertoires in COVID-19. Whole-study context: Sources were T cells, B-cell-depleted T cells, or PBMCs; the material itself was cDNA or gDNA.

Original processing methods: Amplification of reference gene primers provided the estimated nucleated cell counts. The repertoire was sequenced with immunoSEQ multiplex PCR; TCRdb's copy has only in-frame clones and lacks some. That table is the source of V, J and clone size, and D and trimming were worked out from the DNA. The table lists hundreds of thousands of clones, nearly 90% of them singletons. Recruits, aged roughly 18 to 89 years, lived in 24 US areas. Clinical histories supplied by participants themselves formed the basis of cohort assignment. The TCR comes from a woman between 18 and 29 years old with acute COVID-19. Sequencing was done on a sample of PBMCs or T cells enriched from blood (not recorded which).

CDR3 nucleotide sequence: TGTGCCAGCAGTTTGGGGACAGACACAGATACGCAGTATTTT. This encodes CASSLGTDTDTQYF. The chain is built from TRBV27 and TRBJ2-3, with 7 bases aligning to TRBD1. The V and J ends lost 3 bases and 2 bases, in that order; junction bases with no gene match: 2. The CDR3 runs to 14 residues. Per germline, CDR1 MNHEY and CDR2 SMNVEV (reference sequence).